The clone carrying this TCR beta chain was recorded once. Here immunoSEQ multiplex PCR was the method, and the copy in TCRdb shows in-frame clones only, minus some. This sample has about 210,000 clones; 84% occur once, and the top ten carry approximately 8%. The data were obtained in a study of blood T cell repertoires in COVID-19. V lost 3 bases, J lost 4 bases, and 16 bases lay in between. The CDR3 has 15 residues. The V gene's germline CDR1 is MGHRA and CDR2 YSYEKL. While infection was still active, Seattle patients were enrolled and then followed longitudinally. Sequenced: peripheral blood. The receptor comes from a woman over 75 with COVID-19, enrolled during active disease. The chain recombines TRBV4-1 with TRBJ2-7; D might be TRBD2 (5 bases). The CDR3 DNA sequence: TGCGCCAGCAGCCACAACGCCGCGGCGGGTTACGAGCAGTACTTC. The encoded protein is CASSHNAAAGYEQYF.